Detailed here is one TCR beta chain. This entry comes from a study of blood T cell repertoires in COVID-19. On the study more broadly: Whether acute or convalescent, the COVID-19 samples came from the United States, Italy and Spain.

Germline CDR1 and CDR2: LGHNA and YSLEER. V shed 3 bases and J shed 0 bases, with 9 bases lying between them. The length of the CDR3 is 15 residues. Profiled with immunoSEQ multiplex PCR; TCRdb holds only in-frame clones, not every one. The table shows some 270,000 clones, with roughly 88% occurring only once. This sequence originates from a human donor with COVID-19, enrolled during active disease. The donor label of this sample is uncertain. The sequenced sample was peripheral blood. The rearrangement joins TRBV4-3 to TRBJ1-3; no reliable D call. The CDR3 coding sequence is TGCGCCAGCAGCCAGGACTTTCGCTCTGGAAACACCATATATTTT. It is translated as CASSQDFRSGNTIYF.